The entry below describes one T cell receptor (beta chain). What it recognizes is unknown. Some clones are missing from TCRdb's copy, which holds only in-frame ones; the method was immunoSEQ multiplex PCR. The sample includes 2 million to 2.5 million clones, almost 96% of them seen just once. All donors were Caucasian adults living in Nashville, Tennessee. Splitting of CD4+ cells produced CD45RA+ naive and CD45RA-negative memory subsets. The CDR3 is made up of 16 amino acids. Trimming removed 0 bases from V and 1 base from J; junction bases left unmatched: 2. From germline, CDR1 is KGHSH and CDR2 LQKENI. The sample belongs to a study of shared clonotypes between healthy human individuals. General study findings and limits: Clonotypes shared by all four donors outscored non-shared clonotypes in generation probability. Investigators expected sequencing depth to affect clonotype sharing among donors.

The receptor was isolated from a man aged 18 to 30 in good health. This rearrangement joins TRBV18 to TRBJ2-1, with 8 nucleotides matching TRBD1. Material: naive CD4+ T cells sorted from blood. Subset given: CD45RA+ positively selected. The CDR3 reads CASSPPTGASYNEQFF. For the CDR3, the DNA is TGTGCCAGCTCACCACCGACAGGGGCATCCTACAATGAGCAGTTCTTC.